These 3 T cell receptor beta chains were all obtained from the same sample, sequenced in a study of post-analysis software for immune sequencing data. Study-wide results and limits: In patients, 4 to 6 TRBV segments were more frequent than in controls, with TRBV5-6, TRBV5-1 and TRBV20-1 among them.

Their antigens remain unidentified. Each TCR beta cDNA library carried unique molecular identifiers. TCRdb analysed the PCR reads with MiXCR anew, one entry per CDR3 protein. The sample includes about half a million distinct CDR3 sequences, under 55% of them seen just once. Input material: blood. The receptors were gathered from a girl between 10 and 17 years old with multiple sclerosis.

This clonotype occurred a few times. V usage is TRBV7-8 and J usage is TRBJ2-7; a possible D gene is TRBD2 (5 bases). V was clipped by 11 bases and J by 0 bases, with 14 bases between them. Germline V gene sequence: CDR1 SGHVS, CDR2 FQNEAQ. CDR3 length equals 13 residues. The CDR3 nucleotides read TGTGCCGTCAGAGAGGGTAACTCCTACGAGCAGTACTTC. It specifies CAVREGNSYEQYF.

This clonotype was counted only a few times. This sequence joins TRBV29-1 and TRBJ1-1; no clear D gene. Germline V lookup: CDR1 SQVTM, CDR2 ANQGSEA. The ends were cut back, 3 bases at V and 4 bases at J, with 9 bases in the middle. CDR3 length equals 12 residues. The CDR3 DNA follows: TGCAGCGTTGACGAAGGGAGCACTGAAGCTTTCTTT. Its translation is CSVDEGSTEAFF.

J is TRBJ1-5 and V is TRBV7-3, with TRBD1 matching over 7 bases. Trimming at V came to 6 bases and at J to 1 base, leaving 15 bases not matched to a gene. This CDR3 contains 18 residues. The germline V gene encodes CDR1 SGHTA and CDR2 FQGTGA. The CDR3 sequence: CASRPTPGGEGSNQPQHF. The DNA for the CDR3 is TGTGCCAGCAGGCCAACCCCAGGGGGTGAAGGGAGCAATCAGCCCCAGCATTTT.